Many counts were recorded for the clone carrying this T cell receptor beta chain. Its target is unknown. Per germline, CDR1 SNHLY and CDR2 FYNNEI. The CDR3 totals 13 residues. V lost 7 bases and J lost 3, with 9 bases in between. There were TCR beta CDR3 regions amplified from RNA transcripts. The primer set for the first-round RT-PCR of the TCR CDR3 was HTBI. TCRdb used MiXCR to reprocess the multiplex PCR reads, holding one entry per CDR3 protein. This table has hundreds of thousands of distinct CDR3 sequences, about 17% appearing once. The data were taken from a study of T cells in Graves' hyperthyroidism and ophthalmopathy. About the study: Before treatment of any kind, peripheral blood was taken at initial diagnosis.

Study results and caveats: Clonotypes that were expanded in thyroid above 0.001 mostly appeared in blood too.

The chain combines TRBV2 with TRBJ1-4; unclear D gene. Source material: blood. The sequence was obtained from a woman aged 50 to 60 with Graves' hyperthyroidism that later progressed to Graves' ophthalmopathy. The CDR3 nucleotides read TGTGCCAGCACGGGCCAGCCTAATGAAAAACTGTTTTTT. The encoded protein is CASTGQPNEKLFF. The whole variable domain, remainder taken from reference TRBV2 and TRBJ1-4, is EPEVTQTPSHQVTQMGQEVILRCVPISNHLYFYWYRQILGQKVEFLVSFYNNEISEKSEIFDDQFSVERPDGSNFTLKIRSTKLEDSAMYFCASTGQPNEKLFFGSGTQLSVL.